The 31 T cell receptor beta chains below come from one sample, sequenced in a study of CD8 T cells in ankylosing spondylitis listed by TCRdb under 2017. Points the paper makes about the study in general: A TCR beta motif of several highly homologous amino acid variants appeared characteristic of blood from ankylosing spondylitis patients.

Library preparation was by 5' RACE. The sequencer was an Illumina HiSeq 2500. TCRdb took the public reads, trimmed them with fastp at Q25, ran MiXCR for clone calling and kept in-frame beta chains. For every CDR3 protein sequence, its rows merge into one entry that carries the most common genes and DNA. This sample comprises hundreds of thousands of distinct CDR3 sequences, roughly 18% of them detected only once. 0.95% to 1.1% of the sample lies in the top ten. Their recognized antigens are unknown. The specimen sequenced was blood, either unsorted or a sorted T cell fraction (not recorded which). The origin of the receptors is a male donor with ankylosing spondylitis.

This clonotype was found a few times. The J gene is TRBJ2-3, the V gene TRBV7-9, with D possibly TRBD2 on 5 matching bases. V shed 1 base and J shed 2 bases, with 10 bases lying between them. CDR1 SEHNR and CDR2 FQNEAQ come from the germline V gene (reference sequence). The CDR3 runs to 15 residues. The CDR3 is CASSLGEKFTDTQYF. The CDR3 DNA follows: TGTGCCAGCAGCTTAGGGGAGAAATTCACAGATACGCAGTATTTT.

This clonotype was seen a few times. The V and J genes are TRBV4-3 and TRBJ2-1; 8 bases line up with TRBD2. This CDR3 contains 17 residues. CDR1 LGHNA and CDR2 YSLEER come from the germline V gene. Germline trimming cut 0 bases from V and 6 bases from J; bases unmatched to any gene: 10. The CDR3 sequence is CASSQDRLAGGVNEQFF. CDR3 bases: TGCGCCAGCAGCCAAGATCGTCTAGCGGGTGGGGTCAATGAGCAGTTCTTC.

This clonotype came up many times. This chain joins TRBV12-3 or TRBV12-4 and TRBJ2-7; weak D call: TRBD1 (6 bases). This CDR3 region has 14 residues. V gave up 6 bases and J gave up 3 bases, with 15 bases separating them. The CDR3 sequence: CASRPTTGFYEQYF. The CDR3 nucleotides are TGTGCCAGCAGGCCCACCACAGGGTTCTACGAGCAGTACTTC.

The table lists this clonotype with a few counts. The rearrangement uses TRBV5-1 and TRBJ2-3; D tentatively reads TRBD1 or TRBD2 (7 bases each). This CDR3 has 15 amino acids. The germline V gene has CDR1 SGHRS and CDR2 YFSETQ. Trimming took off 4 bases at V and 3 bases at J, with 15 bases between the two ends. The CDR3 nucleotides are TGCGCCAGCAGCAAGCGACAGGGAGGGACAGATACGCAGTATTTT. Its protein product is CASSKRQGGTDTQYF.

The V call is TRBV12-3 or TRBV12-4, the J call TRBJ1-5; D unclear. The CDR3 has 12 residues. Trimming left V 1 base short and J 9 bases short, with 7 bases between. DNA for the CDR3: TGTGCCAGCAGTTTAGGGTATCGGCCCCAGCATTTT. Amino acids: CASSLGYRPQHF.

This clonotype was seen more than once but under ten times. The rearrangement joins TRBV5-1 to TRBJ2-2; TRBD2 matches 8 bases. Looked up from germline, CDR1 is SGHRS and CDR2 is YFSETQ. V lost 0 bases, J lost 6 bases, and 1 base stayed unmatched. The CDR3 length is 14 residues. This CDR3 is CASSLETSAGELFF. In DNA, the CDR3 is TGCGCCAGCAGCTTGGAGACTAGCGCCGGGGAGCTGTTTTTT.

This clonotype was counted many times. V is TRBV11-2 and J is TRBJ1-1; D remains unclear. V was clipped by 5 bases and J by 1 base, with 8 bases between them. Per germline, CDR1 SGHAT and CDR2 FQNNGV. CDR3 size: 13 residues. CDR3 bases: TGTGCCAGCAGCCAAAGACAGAACACTGAAGCTTTCTTT. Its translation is CASSQRQNTEAFF.

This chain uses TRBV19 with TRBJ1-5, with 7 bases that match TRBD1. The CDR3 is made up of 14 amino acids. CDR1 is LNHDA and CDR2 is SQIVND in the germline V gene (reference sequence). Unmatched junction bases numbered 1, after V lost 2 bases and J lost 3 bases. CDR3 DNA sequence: TGTGCCAGTAGTATAAAGGGGGCCAATCAGCCCCAGCATTTT. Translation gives CASSIKGANQPQHF.

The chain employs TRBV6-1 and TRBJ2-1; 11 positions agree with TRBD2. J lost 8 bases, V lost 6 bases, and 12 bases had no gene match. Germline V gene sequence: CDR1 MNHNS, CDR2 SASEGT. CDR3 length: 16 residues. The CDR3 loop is CASSAISGGARDEQFF. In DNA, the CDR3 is TGTGCCAGCAGCGCCATTAGCGGGGGGGCCAGGGATGAGCAGTTCTTC.

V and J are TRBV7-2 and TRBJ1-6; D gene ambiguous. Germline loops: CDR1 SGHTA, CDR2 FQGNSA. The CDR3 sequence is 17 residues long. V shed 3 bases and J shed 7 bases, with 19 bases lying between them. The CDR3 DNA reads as TGTGCCAGCAGCTTTGTCGACGGAGTTCAGGCGAATTCACCCCTCCACTTT. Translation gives CASSFVDGVQANSPLHF.

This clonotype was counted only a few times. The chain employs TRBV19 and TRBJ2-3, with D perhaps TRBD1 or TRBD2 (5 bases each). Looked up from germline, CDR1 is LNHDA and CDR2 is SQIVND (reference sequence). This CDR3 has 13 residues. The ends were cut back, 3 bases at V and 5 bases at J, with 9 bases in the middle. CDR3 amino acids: CASSIRGVDTQYF. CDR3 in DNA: TGTGCCAGTAGTATTCGAGGGGTAGATACGCAGTATTTT.

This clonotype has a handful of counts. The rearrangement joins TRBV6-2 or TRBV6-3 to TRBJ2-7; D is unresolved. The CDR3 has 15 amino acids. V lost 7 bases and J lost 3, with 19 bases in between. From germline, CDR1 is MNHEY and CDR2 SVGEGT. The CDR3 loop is CASTSLVASGYEQYF. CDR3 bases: TGTGCCAGCACGTCCCTCGTAGCTTCCGGCTACGAGCAGTACTTC.

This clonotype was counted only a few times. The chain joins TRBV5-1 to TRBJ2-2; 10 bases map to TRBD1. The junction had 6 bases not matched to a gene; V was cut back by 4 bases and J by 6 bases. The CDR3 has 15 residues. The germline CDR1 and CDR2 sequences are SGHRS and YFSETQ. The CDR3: CASSPGDRGAGELFF. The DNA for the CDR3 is TGCGCCAGCAGCCCGGGGGACAGGGGAGCCGGGGAGCTGTTTTTT.

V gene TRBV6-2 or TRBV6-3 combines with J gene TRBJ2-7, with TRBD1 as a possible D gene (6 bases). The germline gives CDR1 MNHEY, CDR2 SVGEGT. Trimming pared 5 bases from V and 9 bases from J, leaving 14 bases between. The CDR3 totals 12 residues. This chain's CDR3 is CASSPHEGVQYF. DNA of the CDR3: TGTGCCAGCAGTCCCCATGAGGGGGTGCAGTACTTC.

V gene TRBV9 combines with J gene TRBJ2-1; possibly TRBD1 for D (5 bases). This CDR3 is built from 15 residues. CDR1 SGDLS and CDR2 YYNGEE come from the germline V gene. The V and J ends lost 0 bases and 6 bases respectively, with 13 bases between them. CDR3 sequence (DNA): TGTGCCAGCAGCGTAGGGGGCACAGTTCCCAATGAGCAGTTCTTC. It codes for CASSVGGTVPNEQFF.

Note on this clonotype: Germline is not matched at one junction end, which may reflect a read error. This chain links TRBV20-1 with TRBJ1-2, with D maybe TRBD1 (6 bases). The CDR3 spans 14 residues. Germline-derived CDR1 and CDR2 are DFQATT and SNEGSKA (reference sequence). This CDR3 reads CSARDWVGGVMGHF. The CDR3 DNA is TGCAGTGCTAGAGATTGGGTGGGGGGCGTTATGGGCCACTTC.

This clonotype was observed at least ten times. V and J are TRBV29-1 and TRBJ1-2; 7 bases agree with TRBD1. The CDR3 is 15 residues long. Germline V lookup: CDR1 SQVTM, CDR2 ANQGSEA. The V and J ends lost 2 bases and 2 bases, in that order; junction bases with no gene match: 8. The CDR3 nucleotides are TGCAGCGTTGAATATCGGGACAGCCGAAACTATGGCTACACCTTC. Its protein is CSVEYRDSRNYGYTF. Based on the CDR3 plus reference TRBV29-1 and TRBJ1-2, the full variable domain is SAVISQKPSRDICQRGTSLTIQCQVDSQVTMMFWYRQQPGQSLTLIATANQGSEATYESGFVIDKFPISRPNLTFSTLTVSNMSPEDSSIYLCSVEYRDSRNYGYTFGSGTRLTVV.

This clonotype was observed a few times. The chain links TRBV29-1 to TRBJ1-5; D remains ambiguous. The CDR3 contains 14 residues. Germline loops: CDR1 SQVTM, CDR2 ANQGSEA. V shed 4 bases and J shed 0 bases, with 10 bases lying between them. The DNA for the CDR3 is TGCAGCGTTGGTAGCGGAAATAGCAATCAGCCCCAGCATTTT. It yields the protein CSVGSGNSNQPQHF.

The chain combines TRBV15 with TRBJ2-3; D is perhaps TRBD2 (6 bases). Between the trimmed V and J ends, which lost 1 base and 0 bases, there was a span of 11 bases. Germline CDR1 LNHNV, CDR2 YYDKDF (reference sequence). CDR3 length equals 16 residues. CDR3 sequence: CATSRVLAQSTDTQYF. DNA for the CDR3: TGTGCCACCAGCAGAGTCCTAGCGCAAAGCACAGATACGCAGTATTTT.

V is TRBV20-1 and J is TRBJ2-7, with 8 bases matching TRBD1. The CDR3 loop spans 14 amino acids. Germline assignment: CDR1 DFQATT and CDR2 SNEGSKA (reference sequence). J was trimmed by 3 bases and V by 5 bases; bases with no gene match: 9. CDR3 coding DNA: TGCAGTGCTCGCCTCGACAGGGGACGCTACGAGCAGTACTTC. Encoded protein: CSARLDRGRYEQYF.

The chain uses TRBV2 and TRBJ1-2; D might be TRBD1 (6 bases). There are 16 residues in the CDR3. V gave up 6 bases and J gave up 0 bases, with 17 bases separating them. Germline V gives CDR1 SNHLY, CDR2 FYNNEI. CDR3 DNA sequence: TGTGCCAGCAGCAAGGGGGGTAGCCTTACTAACTATGGCTACACCTTC. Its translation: CASSKGGSLTNYGYTF.

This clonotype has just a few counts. DNA for the CDR3: TGTGCCAGCAGCTTAGATCCCCAGAGAGGGCTCAATGAGCAGTTCTTC. Its protein product is CASSLDPQRGLNEQFF. This chain connects TRBV7-7 to TRBJ2-1; the D gene is possibly TRBD2 (5 bases). Germline CDR1 and CDR2: SSHAT and FNYEAQ (reference sequence). This CDR3 region has 16 residues. V was shortened by 1 base and J by 6 bases, with 16 bases between the two germline ends.

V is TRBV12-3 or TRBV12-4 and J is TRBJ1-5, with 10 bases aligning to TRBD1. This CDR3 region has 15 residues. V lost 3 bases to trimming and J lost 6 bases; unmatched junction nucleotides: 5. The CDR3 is CASSLDRGVPQPQHF. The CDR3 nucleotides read TGTGCCAGCAGTTTGGACAGGGGGGTCCCTCAGCCCCAGCATTTT.

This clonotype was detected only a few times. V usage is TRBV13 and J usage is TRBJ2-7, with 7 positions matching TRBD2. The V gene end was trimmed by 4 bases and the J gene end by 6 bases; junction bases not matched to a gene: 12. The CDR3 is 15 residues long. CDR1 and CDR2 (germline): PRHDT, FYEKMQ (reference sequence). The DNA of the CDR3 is TGTGCCAGCAGCTCCGACCCGACTAGCTTTGGCGAGCAGTACTTC. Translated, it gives CASSSDPTSFGEQYF.

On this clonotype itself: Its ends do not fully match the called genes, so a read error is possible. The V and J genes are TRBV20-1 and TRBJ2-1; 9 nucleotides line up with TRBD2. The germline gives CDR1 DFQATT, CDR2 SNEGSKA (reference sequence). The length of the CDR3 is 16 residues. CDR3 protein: CCARVATSGSYNEQFF. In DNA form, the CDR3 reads TGCTGTGCTAGAGTGGCGACTAGCGGCTCCTACAATGAGCAGTTCTTC.

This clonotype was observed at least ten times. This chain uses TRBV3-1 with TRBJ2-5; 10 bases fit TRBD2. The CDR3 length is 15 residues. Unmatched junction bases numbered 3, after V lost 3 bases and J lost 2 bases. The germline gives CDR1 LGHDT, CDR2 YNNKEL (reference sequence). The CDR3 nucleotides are TGTGCCAGCAGCCAGGGGACTAGCGCACAAGAGACCCAGTACTTC. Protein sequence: CASSQGTSAQETQYF.

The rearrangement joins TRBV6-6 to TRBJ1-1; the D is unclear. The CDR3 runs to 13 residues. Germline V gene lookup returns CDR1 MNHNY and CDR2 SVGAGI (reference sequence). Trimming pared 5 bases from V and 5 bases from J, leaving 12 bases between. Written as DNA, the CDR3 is TGTGCCAGCAGTCCCCGGGCTGGAACTGAAGCTTTCTTT. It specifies CASSPRAGTEAFF.

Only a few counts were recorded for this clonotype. CDR3: CASFPDSLNTEAFF. In DNA, the CDR3 is TGTGCCAGCTTCCCTGACAGCCTGAACACTGAAGCTTTCTTT. The rearrangement uses TRBV18 and TRBJ1-1; D might be TRBD1 (5 bases). Germline CDR1 reads KGHSH; CDR2 reads LQKENI. The CDR3 runs 14 residues. V lost 7 bases and J 0 bases, leaving 12 bases between the germline ends.

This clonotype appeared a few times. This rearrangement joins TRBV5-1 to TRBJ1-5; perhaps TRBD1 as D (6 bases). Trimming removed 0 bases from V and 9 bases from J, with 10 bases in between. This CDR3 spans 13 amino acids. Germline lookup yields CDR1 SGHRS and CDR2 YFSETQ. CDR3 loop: CASSLDREWPQHF. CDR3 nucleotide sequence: TGCGCCAGCAGCTTGGACAGGGAATGGCCCCAGCATTTT.

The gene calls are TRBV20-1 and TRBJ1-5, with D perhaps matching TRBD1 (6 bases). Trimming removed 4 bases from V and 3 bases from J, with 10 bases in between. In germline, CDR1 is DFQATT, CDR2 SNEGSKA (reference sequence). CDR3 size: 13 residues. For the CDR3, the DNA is TGCAGTGCTATTGGGGGACACAATCAGCCCCAGCATTTT. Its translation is CSAIGGHNQPQHF.

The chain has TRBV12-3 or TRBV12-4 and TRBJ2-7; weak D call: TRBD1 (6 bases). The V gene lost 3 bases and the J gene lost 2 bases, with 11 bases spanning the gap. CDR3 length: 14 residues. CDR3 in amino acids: CASSFQGTPYEQYF. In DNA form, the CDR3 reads TGTGCCAGCAGTTTCCAGGGGACCCCCTACGAGCAGTACTTC.